This T cell receptor beta chain is drawn from a study of cytomegalovirus exposure and HLA in healthy donors. General study points: In most subjects, TCR beta sequences reportedly gave accurate predictions of HLA-A and HLA-B alleles. Within a later analysis, the majority of CMV-associated TCR beta chains appeared HLA-restricted. Three CMV-associated chains proved CMV antigen-specific in vitro.

PCR used 60 Vbeta primers and 13 Jbeta primers. Only in-frame clones appear in the TCRdb table, and some are missing; sequencing was by immunoSEQ multiplex PCR. Here the sample spans about 150,000 clones, about 74% being singletons. The donors gave bone marrow, and they were healthy. V lost 4 bases and J 0 bases, leaving 12 bases between the germline ends. Germline V CDR1 and CDR2: ENHRY, SYGVKD. This CDR3 comprises 16 residues. Comments on this clone: Its specificity is not known.

The V gene is TRBV10-3, the J gene TRBJ1-4; D not resolved. Material for sequencing was PBMCs. The clonotype comes from a middle-aged woman in good health and CMV-seronegative. As DNA, the CDR3 is TGTGCCATCAGTGGCTGGGCGGGAGCAACTAATGAAAAACTGTTTTTT. It codes for CAISGWAGATNEKLFF.